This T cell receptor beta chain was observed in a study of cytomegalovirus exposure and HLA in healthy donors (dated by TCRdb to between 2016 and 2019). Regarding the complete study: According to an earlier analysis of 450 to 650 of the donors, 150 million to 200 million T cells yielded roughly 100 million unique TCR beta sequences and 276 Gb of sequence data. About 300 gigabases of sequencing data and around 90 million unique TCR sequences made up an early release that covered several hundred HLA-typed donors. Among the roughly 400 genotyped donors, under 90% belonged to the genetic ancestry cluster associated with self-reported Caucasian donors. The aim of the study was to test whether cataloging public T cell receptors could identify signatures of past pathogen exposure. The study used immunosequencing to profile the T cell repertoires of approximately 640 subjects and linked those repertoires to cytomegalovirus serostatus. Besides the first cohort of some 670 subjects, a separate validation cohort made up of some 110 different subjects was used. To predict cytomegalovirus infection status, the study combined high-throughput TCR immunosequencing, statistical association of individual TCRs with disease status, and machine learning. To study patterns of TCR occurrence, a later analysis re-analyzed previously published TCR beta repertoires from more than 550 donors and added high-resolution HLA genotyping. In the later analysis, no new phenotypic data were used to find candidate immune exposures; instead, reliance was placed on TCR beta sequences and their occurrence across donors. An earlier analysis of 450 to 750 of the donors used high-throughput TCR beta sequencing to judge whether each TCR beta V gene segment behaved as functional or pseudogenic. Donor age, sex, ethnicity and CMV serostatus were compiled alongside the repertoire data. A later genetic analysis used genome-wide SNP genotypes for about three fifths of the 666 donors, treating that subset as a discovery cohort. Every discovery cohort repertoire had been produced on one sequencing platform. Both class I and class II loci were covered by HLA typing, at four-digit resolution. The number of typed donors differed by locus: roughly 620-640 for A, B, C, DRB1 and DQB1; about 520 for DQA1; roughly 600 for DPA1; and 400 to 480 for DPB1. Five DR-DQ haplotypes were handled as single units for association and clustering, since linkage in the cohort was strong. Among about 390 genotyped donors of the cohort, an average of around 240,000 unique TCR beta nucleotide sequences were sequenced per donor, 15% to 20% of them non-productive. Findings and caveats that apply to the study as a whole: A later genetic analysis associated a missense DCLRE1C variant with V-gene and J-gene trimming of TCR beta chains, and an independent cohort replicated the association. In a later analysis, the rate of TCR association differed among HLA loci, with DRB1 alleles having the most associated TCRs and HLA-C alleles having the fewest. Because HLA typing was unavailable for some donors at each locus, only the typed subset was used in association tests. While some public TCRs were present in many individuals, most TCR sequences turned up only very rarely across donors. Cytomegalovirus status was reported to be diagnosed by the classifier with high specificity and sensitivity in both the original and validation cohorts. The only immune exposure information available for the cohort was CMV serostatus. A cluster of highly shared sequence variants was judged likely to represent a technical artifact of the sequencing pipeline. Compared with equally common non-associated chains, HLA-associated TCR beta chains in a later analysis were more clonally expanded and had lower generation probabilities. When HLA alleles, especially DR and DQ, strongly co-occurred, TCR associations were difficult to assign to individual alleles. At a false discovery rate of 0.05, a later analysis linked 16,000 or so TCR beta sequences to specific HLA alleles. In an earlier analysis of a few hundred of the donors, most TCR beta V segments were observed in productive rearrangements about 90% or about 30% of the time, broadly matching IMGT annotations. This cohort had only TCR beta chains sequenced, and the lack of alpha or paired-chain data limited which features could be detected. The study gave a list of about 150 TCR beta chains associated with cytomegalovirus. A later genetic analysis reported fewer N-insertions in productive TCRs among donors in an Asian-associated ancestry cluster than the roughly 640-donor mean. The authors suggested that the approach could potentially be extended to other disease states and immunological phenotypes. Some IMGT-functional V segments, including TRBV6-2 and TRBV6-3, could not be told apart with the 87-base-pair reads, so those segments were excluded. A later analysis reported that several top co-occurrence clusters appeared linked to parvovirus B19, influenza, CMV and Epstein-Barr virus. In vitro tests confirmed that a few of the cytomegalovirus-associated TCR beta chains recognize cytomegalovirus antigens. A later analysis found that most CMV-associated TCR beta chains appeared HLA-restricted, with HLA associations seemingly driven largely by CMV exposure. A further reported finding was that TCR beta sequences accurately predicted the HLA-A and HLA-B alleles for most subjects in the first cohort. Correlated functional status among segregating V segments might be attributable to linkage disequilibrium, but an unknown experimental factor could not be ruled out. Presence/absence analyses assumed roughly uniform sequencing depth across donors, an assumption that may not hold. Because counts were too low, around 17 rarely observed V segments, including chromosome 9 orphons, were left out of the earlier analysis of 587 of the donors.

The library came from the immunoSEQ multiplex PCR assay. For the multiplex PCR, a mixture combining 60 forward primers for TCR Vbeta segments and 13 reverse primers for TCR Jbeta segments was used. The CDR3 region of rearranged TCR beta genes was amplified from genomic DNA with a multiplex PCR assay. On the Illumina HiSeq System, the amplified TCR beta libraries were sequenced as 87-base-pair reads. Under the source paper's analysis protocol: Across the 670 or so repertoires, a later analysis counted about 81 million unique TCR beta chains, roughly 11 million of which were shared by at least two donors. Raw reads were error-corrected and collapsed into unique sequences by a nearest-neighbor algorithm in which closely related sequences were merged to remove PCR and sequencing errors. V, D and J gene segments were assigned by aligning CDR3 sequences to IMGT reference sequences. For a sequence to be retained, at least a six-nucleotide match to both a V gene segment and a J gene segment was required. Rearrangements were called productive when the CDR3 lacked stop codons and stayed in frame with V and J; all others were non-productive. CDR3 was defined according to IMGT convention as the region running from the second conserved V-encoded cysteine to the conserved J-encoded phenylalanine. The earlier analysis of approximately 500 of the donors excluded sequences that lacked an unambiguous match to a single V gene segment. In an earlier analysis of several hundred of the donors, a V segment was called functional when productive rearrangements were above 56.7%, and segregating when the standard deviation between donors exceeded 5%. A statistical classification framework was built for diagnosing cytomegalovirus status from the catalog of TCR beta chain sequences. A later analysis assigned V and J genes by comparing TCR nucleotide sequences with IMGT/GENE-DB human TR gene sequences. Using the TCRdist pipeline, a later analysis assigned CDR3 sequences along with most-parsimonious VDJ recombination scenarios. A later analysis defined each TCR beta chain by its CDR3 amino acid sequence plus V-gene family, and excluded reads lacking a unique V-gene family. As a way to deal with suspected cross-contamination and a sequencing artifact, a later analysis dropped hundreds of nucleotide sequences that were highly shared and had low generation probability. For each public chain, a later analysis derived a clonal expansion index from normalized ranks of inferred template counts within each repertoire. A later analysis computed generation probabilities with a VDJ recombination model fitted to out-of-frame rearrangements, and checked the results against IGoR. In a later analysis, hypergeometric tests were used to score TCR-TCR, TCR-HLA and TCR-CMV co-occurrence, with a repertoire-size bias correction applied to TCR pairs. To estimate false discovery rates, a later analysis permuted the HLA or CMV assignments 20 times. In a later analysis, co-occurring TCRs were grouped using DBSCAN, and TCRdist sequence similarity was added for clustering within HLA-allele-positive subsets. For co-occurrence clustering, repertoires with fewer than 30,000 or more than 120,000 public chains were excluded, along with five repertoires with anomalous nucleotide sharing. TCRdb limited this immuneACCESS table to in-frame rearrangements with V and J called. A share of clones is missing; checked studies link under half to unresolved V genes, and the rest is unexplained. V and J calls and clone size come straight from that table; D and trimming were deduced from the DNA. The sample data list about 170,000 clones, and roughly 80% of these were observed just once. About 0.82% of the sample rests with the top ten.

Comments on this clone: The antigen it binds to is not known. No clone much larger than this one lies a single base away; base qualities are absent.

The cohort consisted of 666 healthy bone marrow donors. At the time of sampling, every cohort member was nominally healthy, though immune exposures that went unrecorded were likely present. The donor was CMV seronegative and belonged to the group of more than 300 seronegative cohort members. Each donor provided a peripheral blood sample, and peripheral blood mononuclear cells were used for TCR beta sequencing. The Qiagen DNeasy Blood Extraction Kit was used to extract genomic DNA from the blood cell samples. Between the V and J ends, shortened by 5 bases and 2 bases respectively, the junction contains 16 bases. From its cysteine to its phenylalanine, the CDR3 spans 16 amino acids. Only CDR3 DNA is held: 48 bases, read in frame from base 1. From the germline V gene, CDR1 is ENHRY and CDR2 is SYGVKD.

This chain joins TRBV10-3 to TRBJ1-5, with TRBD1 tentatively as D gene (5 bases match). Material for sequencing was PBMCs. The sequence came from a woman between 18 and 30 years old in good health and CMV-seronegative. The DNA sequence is TGTGCCATCAGTCCCCAGGGTCAGGGTGGCAATCAGCCCCAGCATTTT. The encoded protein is CAISPQGQGGNQPQHF.